This T cell receptor beta chain was identified during a study of T-cell memory formation after mild COVID-19. Notes on the study in general: Clones that contracted from day 15 to 85 were balanced CD4/CD8, while later expanders leaned CD4+. Certain responding clones were present in pre-infection memory, suggesting participation of cross-reactive memory.

TCRdb used MiXCR to reprocess the 5' RACE reads, holding one entry per CDR3 protein. The sample holds roughly 300,000 distinct CDR3 sequences, roughly 8% seen once. A few counts support this clonotype. Its antigen is not identified. Per germline, CDR1 MNHEY and CDR2 SVGEGT. The CDR3 covers 14 residues. V gave up 0 bases and J gave up 6 bases, with 11 bases separating them. The chain carries TRBV6-2 or TRBV6-3 and TRBJ1-1; D call uncertain. The sample taken for sequencing was PBMCs or a T cell subset sorted from them (not recorded which). The TCR originated in a man aged 18-30 years who had mild COVID-19 (a few samples of this study predate the infection). Cell type and time point are not known. CDR3 sequence (DNA): TGTGCCAGCAGTTACTCTCTCGTAATGCCTGAAGCTTTCTTT. Amino acid sequence: CASSYSLVMPEAFF.